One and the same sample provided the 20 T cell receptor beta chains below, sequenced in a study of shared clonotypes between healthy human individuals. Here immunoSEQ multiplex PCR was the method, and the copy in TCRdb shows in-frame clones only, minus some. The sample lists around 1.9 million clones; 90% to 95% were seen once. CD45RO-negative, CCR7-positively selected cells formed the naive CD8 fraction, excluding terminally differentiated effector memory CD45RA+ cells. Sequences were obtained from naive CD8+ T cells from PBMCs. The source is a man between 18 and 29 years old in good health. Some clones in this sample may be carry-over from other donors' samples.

DNA for the CDR3: TGTGCCAGCAGTTTATCCGTGCGAGGTTCGGGCCGGGACACCTCCTACGAGCAGTACTTC. It specifies CASSLSVRGSGRDTSYEQYF. The chain is built from TRBV28 and TRBJ2-7, with D possibly being TRBD1 (6 bases). Trimming cost V 1 base and J 0 bases, with 25 bases left between them. The CDR3 runs 20 residues. The V gene's germline CDR1 is MDHEN and CDR2 SYDVKM.

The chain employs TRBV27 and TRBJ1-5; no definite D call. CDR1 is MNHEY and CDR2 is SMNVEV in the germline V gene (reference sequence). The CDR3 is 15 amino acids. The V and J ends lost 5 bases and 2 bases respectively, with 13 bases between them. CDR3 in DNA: TGTGCCAGCAGTGTTTCCCCGGGTGGCAATCAGCCCCAGCATTTT. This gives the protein CASSVSPGGNQPQHF.

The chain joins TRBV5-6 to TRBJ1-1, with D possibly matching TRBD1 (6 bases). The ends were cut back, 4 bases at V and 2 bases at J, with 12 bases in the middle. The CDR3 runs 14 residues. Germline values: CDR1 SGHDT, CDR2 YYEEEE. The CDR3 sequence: CASSGPGANTEAFF. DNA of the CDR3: TGTGCCAGCAGCGGTCCGGGGGCCAACACTGAAGCTTTCTTT.

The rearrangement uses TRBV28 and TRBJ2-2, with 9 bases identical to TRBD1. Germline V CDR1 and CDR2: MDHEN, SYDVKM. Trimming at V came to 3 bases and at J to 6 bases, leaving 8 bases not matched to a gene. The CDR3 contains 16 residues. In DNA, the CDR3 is TGTGCCAGCAGTTTCTGGGGACAGGGAGGTTCCGGGGAGCTGTTTTTT. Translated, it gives CASSFWGQGGSGELFF.

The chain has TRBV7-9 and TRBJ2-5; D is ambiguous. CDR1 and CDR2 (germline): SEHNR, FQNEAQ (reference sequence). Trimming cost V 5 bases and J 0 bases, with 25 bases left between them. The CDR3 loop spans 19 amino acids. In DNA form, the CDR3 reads TGTGCCAGCAGCCCTCCCTTTAGCCCGGGCCCGAGGTACCAAGAGACCCAGTACTTC. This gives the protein CASSPPFSPGPRYQETQYF. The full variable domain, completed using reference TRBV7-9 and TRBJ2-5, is DTGVSQNPRHKITKRGQNVTFRCDPISEHNRLYWYRQTLGQGPEFLTYFQNEAQLEKSRLLSDRFSAERPKGSFSTLEIQRTEQGDSAMYLCASSPPFSPGPRYQETQYFGPGTRLLVL.

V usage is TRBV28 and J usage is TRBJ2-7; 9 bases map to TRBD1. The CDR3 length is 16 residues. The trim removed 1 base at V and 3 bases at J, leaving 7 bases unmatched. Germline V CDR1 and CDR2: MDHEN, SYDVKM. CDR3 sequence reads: CASSLFGQGKDYEQYF. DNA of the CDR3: TGTGCCAGCAGTTTATTCGGACAGGGGAAAGACTACGAGCAGTACTTC.

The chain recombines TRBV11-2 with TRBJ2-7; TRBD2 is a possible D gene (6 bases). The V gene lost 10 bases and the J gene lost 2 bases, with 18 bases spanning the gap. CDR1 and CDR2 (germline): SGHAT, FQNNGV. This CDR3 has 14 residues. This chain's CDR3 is CATTGEWGPYEQYF. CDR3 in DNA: TGTGCCACAACGGGGGAGTGGGGCCCCTACGAGCAGTACTTC.

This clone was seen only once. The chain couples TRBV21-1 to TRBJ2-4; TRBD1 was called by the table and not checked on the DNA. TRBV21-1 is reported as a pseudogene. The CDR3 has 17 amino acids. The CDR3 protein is CASIPPRQALAKNIQYF. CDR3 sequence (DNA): TGTGCCAGCATACCCCCACGGCAGGCACTAGCCAAAAACATTCAGTACTTC.

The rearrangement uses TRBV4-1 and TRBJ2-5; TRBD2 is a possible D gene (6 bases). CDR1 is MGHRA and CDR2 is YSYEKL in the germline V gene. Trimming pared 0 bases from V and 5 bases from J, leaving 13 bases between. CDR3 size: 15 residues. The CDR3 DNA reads TGCGCCAGCAGCCAAGATCATGGGGGGTTGGAGACCCAGTACTTC. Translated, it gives CASSQDHGGLETQYF.

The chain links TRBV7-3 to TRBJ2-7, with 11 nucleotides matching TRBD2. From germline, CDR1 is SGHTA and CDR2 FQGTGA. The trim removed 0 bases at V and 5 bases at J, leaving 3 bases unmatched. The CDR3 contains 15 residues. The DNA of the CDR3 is TGTGCCAGCAGCTTAACCCCTAGCGGGAGGAACGAGCAGTACTTC. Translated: CASSLTPSGRNEQYF.

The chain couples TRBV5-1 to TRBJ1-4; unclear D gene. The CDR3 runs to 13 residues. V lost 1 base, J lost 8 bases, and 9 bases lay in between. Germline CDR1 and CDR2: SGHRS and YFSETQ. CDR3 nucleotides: TGCGCCAGCAGCTTGTGGGGAAAAGAAAAACTGTTTTTT. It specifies CASSLWGKEKLFF.

The CDR3 sequence: CASSGDGVSNEQYF. The CDR3 DNA sequence: TGTGCCAGCAGTGGGGACGGAGTTTCCAACGAGCAGTACTTC. The V call is TRBV2, the J call TRBJ2-7; D could derive from TRBD1 or TRBD2 (5 bases each). The CDR3 is made up of 14 amino acids. V lost 4 bases to trimming and J lost 5 bases, with 15 bases between them. Germline V lookup: CDR1 SNHLY, CDR2 FYNNEI.

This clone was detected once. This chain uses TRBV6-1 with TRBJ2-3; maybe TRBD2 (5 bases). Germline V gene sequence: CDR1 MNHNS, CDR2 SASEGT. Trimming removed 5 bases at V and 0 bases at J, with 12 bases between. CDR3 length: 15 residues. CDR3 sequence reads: CASSNVARSTDTQYF. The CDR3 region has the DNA TGTGCCAGCAGTAACGTAGCGAGAAGCACAGATACGCAGTATTTT.

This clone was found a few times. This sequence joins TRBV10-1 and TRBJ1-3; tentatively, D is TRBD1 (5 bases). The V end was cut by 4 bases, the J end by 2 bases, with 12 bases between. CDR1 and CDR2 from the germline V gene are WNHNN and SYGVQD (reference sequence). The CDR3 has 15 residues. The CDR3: CASSGGTAAGNTIYF. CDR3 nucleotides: TGCGCCAGCAGTGGGGGGACCGCGGCTGGAAACACCATATATTTT.

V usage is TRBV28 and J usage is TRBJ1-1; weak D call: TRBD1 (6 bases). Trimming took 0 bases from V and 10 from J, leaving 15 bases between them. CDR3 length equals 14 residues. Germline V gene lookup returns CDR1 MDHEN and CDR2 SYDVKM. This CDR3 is CASSLWAQGSGAFF. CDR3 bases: TGTGCCAGCAGTTTATGGGCACAGGGCTCGGGAGCTTTCTTT.

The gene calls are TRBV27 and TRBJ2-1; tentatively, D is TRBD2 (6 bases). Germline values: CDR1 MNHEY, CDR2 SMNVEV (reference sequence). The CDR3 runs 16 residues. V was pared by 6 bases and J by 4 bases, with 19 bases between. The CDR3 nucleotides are TGTGCCAGCAGCCCCCTTGTCGGACTACAATACAATGAGCAGTTCTTC. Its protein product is CASSPLVGLQYNEQFF.

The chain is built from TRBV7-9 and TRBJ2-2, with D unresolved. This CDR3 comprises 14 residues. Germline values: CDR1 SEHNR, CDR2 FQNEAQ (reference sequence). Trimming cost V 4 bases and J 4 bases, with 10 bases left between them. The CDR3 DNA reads TGTGCCAGCAGCTCCGTAGTGGGCACCGGGGAGCTGTTTTTT. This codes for CASSSVVGTGELFF.

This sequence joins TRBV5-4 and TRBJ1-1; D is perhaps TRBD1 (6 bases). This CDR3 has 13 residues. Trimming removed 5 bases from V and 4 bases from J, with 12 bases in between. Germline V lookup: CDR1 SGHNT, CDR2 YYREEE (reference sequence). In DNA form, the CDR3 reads TGTGCCAGCAGAACCGGACAGACCACTGAAGCTTTCTTT. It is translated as CASRTGQTTEAFF.

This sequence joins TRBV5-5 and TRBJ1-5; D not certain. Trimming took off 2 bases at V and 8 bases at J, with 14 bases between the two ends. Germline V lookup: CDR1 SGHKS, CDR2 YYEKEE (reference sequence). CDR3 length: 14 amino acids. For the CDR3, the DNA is TGTGCCAGCAGCTTCGAGGGTTTGAAGGAGCCCCAGCATTTT. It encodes CASSFEGLKEPQHF. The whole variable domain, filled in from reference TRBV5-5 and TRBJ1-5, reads DAGVTQSPTHLIKTRGQQVTLRCSPISGHKSVSWYQQVLGQGPQFIFQYYEKEERGRGNFPDRFSARQFPNYSSELNVNALLLGDSALYLCASSFEGLKEPQHFGDGTRLSIL.

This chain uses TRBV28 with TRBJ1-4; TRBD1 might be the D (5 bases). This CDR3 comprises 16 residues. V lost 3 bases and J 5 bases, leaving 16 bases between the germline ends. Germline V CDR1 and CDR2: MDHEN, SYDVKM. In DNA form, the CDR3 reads TGTGCCAGCAGTTTTTTAGGGGAGGGCCAGAATGAAAAACTGTTTTTT. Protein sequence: CASSFLGEGQNEKLFF.